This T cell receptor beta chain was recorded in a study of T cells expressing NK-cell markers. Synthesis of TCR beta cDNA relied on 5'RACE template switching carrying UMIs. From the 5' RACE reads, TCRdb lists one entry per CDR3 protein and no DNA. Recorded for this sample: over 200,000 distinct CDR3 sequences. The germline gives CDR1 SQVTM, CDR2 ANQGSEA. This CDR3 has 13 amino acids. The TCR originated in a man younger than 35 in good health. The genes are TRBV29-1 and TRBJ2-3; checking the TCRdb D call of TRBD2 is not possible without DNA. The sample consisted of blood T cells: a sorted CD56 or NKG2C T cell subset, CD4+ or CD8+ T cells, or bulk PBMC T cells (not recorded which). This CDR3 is CSIPRAGGDTQYF.